This is a list of T cell receptor beta chains from one sample in a study of cytotoxic CD8 clonotypes in ibrutinib-treated CLL. Sequencing used immunoSEQ multiplex PCR; TCRdb keeps in-frame clones, though not all of them. The sample shows about 140,000 clones, approximately 75% of them seen only once. The sample here was PBMCs, taken after 12 months of ibrutinib treatment. Receptor source: a human donor with chronic lymphocytic leukemia. Both conserved end residues are part of each CDR3. The D gene is left open where the match is weak. Expanded clones are given a class, and other clones once, few, many or no size at all.

abundance,d_gene,j_gene,v_gene,CDR3nt,CDR3aa
.,TRBD1,TRBJ2-7,TRBV10-1,TGCGCCAGCAGTGAAACGGACAGGGGGGGTGACGAGCAGTACTTC,CASSETDRGGDEQYF
.,TRBD1,TRBJ1-5,TRBV6-5,TGTGCCAGCAGTGCGCAGGGGGCACAGCCCCAGCATTTT,CASSAQGAQPQHF
.,TRBD1,TRBJ1-5,TRBV6-1,TGTGCCAGCAGTGCGGACAGGGGTGAGTATAGCAATCAGCCCCAGCATTTT,CASSADRGEYSNQPQHF
.,.,TRBJ2-1,TRBV5-1,TGCGCCAGCAGCTTGGCACCGCAGGGTCTTTCTAATGAGCAGTTCTTC,CASSLAPQGLSNEQFF
.,TRBD1,TRBJ2-6,TRBV4-2,TGTGCCAGCAGCGGGACAGGGGACTTTAAAAGTGGGGCCAACGTCCTGACTTTC,CASSGTGDFKSGANVLTF
.,.,TRBJ2-3,TRBV27,TGTGCCAGCAGCCTGGACAAATCCACAGATACGCAGTATTTT,CASSLDKSTDTQYF
.,.,TRBJ2-7,TRBV7-9,TGTGCCAGCAGCTTTGGCCGCGACGAGCAGTACTTC,CASSFGRDEQYF
.,.,TRBJ1-2,TRBV2,TGTGCCAGCATGGGGTATGGCTACACCTTC,CASMGYGYTF
.,.,TRBJ2-7,TRBV28,TGTGCCAGCAGTTTTTATCGGACGGACTCCTACGAGCAGTACTTC,CASSFYRTDSYEQYF
.,.,TRBJ1-2,TRBV6-5,TGTGCCAGCAGTTACAAAGGGGGAGTTAGCTATGGCTACACCTTC,CASSYKGGVSYGYTF
.,TRBD1,TRBJ1-4,TRBV5-1,TGCGCCAGCAGCTTGGAGCCGGCAGGGGGCAGGACAACTAATGAAAAACTGTTTTTT,CASSLEPAGGRTTNEKLFF
once,.,TRBJ1-3,TRBV7-2,TGTGCCAGCAGCTTAGGCCCCCCGAGCTCTGGAAACACCATATATTTT,CASSLGPPSSGNTIYF
.,.,TRBJ1-2,TRBV2,TGTGCCAGCAGTCCGGACCAAGTCCGTGGCTACACCTTC,CASSPDQVRGYTF
.,TRBD2,TRBJ2-1,TRBV19,TGTGCCAGTACCCCGCCGGGTAGCGGGACTTACAATGAGCAGTTCTTC,CASTPPGSGTYNEQFF
.,.,TRBJ2-7,TRBV21-1,TGTGCCAGCAGCAAAGTATTTGGACGACTTAGCTCCTACGAGCAGTACTTC,CASSKVFGRLSSYEQYF
.,.,TRBJ2-5,TRBV9,TGTGCCAGCAGCGTAGTTAGCGGAGAGACCCAGTACTTC,CASSVVSGETQYF
.,.,TRBJ2-5,TRBV7-9,TGTGCCAGCAGCTACCTCGCCGCGACTGAGACCCAGTACTTC,CASSYLAATETQYF
.,.,TRBJ1-3,TRBV28,TGTGCCAGCAGAAGGCGGAGTCTCTTAAACACCATATATTTT,CASRRRSLLNTIYF
.,.,TRBJ1-2,TRBV21-1,TGTGCCAGCACCATGGACAGGCGGAACTATGGCTACACCTTC,CASTMDRRNYGYTF
.,TRBD1,TRBJ1-4,TRBV6-6,TGTGCCAGCAGGTCCGACAGGGCAACTAATGAAAAACTGTTTTTT,CASRSDRATNEKLFF
.,.,TRBJ1-4,TRBV19,TGTGCCAGGAATCTCCTCCGTGCGACAGCCATAATAGTTGCAACTAATGAAAAACTGTTTTTT,CARNLLRATAIIVATNEKLFF
.,TRBD2,TRBJ2-3,TRBV7-3,TGTGCCAGCAGCTTAAACGGGCCTAGCGGGAGGGCCATAGATACGCAGTATTTT,CASSLNGPSGRAIDTQYF
.,.,TRBJ1-2,TRBV19,TGTGCCAGTAGTAAGATGGGGGCAGCCAACTATGGCTACACCTTC,CASSKMGAANYGYTF
.,.,TRBJ2-1,TRBV11-2,TGTGCCAGCAGCTTGGTCCGTAGCTCCTACAATGAGCAGTTCTTC,CASSLVRSSYNEQFF
.,.,TRBJ1-3,TRBV6-5,TGTGCCAGCAGTTACCAGTGGGCATACTCTGGAAACACCATATATTTT,CASSYQWAYSGNTIYF
.,.,TRBJ2-2,TRBV4-1,TGCGCCAGCAGCCGGGACTTTAACACCGGGGAGCTGTTTTTT,CASSRDFNTGELFF
.,TRBD1,TRBJ1-6,TRBV5-4,TGTGCCAGCAGCGACGAACAGGGGCAGTACTCACCCCTCCACTTT,CASSDEQGQYSPLHF
.,.,TRBJ2-5,TRBV27,TGTGCCAGCAGTTCCTCTCCCTGGGGGCCCAAGCCTTACTTC,CASSSSPWGPKPYF
.,TRBD1,TRBJ2-7,TRBV9,TGTGCCAGCAGCGCACCAGGACAGGGGGCCTACGAGCAGTACTTC,CASSAPGQGAYEQYF
once,TRBD2,TRBJ2-3,TRBV27,TGTGCCAGCAGGCCACTAGCGGGAAGAGCAGATACGCAGTATTTT,CASRPLAGRADTQYF
.,.,TRBJ1-4,TRBV18,TGTGCCAGCTCACGGGGACACTACGAAAAACTGTTTTTT,CASSRGHYEKLFF
.,TRBD1,TRBJ1-4,TRBV28,TGTGCCAGCAGTTTATTCGGACAGGGGTATGGTGAACTGTTTTTT,CASSLFGQGYGELFF
.,TRBD2,TRBJ2-2,TRBV28,TGTGCCAGCAAGCCGGCGGGGGCCGGGGAGCTGTTTTTT,CASKPAGAGELFF
.,.,TRBJ1-6,TRBV10-3,TGTGCCATCAGCCGGGCGGAGGCTAATTCACCCCTCCACTTT,CAISRAEANSPLHF
.,.,TRBJ1-4,TRBV7-2,TGTGCCACAGGGACGGGGCTGACTAATGAAAAACTGTTTTTT,CATGTGLTNEKLFF
.,.,TRBJ2-7,TRBV4-1,TGCGCCAGCAGCCAAGTCCCCGCGGGGGCATACGAGCAGTACTTC,CASSQVPAGAYEQYF
.,.,TRBJ2-1,TRBV30,TGTGCCTGGAGGGTCAGACCCGGCTACAATGAGCAGTTCTTC,CAWRVRPGYNEQFF
.,TRBD2,TRBJ2-2,TRBV10-3,TGTGCCATCAAGAGCGGGAGTGACACCGGGGAGCTGTTTTTT,CAIKSGSDTGELFF
.,TRBD2,TRBJ2-7,TRBV7-8,TGTGCCAGCAGCCGGGGGGGCGAGCAGTACTTC,CASSRGGEQYF
.,.,TRBJ1-4,TRBV7-2,TGTGCCAGCAGCTTACGTACAGGACAGAATGAAAAACTGTTTTTT,CASSLRTGQNEKLFF
.,TRBD1,TRBJ2-1,TRBV5-4,TGTGCCAGCAGCGGGGACAGTTACAATGAGCAGTTCTTC,CASSGDSYNEQFF
.,.,TRBJ2-7,TRBV7-2,TGTGCCAGCAGCACCCAATTCGACAGCCAGCAGTACTTC,CASSTQFDSQQYF
.,.,TRBJ1-2,TRBV2,TGTGCCAGCAGTGTCGGGCGGAACTATGGCTACACCTTC,CASSVGRNYGYTF
few,TRBD1,TRBJ2-1,TRBV7-6,TGTGCCAGCAGCTCACGACAGGGGTACAATGAGCAGTTCTTC,CASSSRQGYNEQFF